This TCR beta chain was captured in a study of neurological immune-mediated disorders. Study-level points and caveats: The most TCR clonal expansion was seen in HTLV-1-associated myelopathy, and the least was seen in multiple sclerosis, which fell below healthy controls.

Described time point: longitudinal time-point 3. Source material was 2 million unsorted PBMCs, stored at -80 °C in RNAlater. To note about this clonotype: The antigen remains undetermined.

A 10-nucleotide random UMI tagged transcripts in template-switch 5'RACE cDNA synthesis. A single record per CDR3 protein comes from TCRdb applying MiXCR to the 5' RACE reads. The repertoire includes some 55,000 distinct CDR3 sequences, approximately 8.4% of them detected once, and about 1.9% sits in the top ten. The V end was cut by 6 bases, the J end by 3 bases, with 17 bases between. CDR3 size: 15 residues. The chain recombines TRBV12-3 or TRBV12-4 with TRBJ1-2; weak D call: TRBD1 (6 bases). This TCR derives from a woman aged 40 to 50 in good health. Sequenced material: PBMCs. CDR3 coding DNA: TGTGCCAGCAGCCCCAGTTGGGGGCTGCACTATGGCTACACCTTC. It specifies CASSPSWGLHYGYTF.